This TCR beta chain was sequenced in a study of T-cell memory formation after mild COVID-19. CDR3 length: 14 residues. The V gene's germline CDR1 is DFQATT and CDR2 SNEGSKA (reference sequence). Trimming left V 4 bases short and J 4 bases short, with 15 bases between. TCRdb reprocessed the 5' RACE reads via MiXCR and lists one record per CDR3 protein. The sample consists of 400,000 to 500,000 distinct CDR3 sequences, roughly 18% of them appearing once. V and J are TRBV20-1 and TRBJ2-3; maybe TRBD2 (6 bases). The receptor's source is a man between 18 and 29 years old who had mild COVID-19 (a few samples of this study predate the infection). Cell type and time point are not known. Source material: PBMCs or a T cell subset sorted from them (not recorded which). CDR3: CSATPPERADTQYF. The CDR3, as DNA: TGCAGTGCTACCCCCCCCGAGCGGGCAGATACGCAGTATTTT.